This T cell receptor beta chain was recorded in a study of shared clonotypes between healthy human individuals. Sequencing was performed with immunoSEQ multiplex PCR; in TCRdb, only in-frame clones are kept and a portion is missing. The sample records 640,000 or so clones, about three quarters being singletons. The germline gives CDR1 SGHTA, CDR2 FQGNSA. This CDR3 region has 16 residues. The V gene end was trimmed by 3 bases and the J gene end by 7 bases; junction bases not matched to a gene: 6. The rearrangement uses TRBV7-2 and TRBJ2-1, with 13 nucleotides matching TRBD2. The origin of this receptor is a woman aged 30 to 39 in good health. Sequencing used memory CD4+ T cells sorted from blood. Documented subset: CD45RA-negative fraction. This chain's CDR3 is CASSFMTSGRRNEQFF. In DNA, the CDR3 is TGTGCCAGCAGCTTTATGACTAGCGGGAGGCGGAATGAGCAGTTCTTC.